The clone carrying this T cell receptor beta chain was detected many times. Its cognate antigen is unknown. In the sorted-subset replicate PCRs, 200 ng DNA, 25,000 to 30,000 T cell genomes, was used. Sequencing was performed with immunoSEQ multiplex PCR; in TCRdb, only in-frame clones are kept and a portion is missing. The table records around 200,000 clones, 65% to 80% of them present only once. These data originate in a study of shared clonotypes between healthy human individuals. Overall study context: Three plates were used per donor for CD4 naive, three for CD4 memory, two for CD8 naive and one for CD8 memory. Findings of the study overall: Compared with clonotypes that all four donors shared, non-shared clonotypes had lower generation probabilities.

V dropped 3 bases and J dropped 0; count of bases not matched to a gene: 2. The CDR3 extends over 15 amino acids. Germline CDR1 is WNHNN and CDR2 is SYGVQD (reference sequence). V usage is TRBV10-1 and J usage is TRBJ2-1; the match to TRBD2 covers 7 bases. The sample consisted of memory CD4+ T cells sorted from blood. Subset given: CD45RA-negative fraction. This clonotype was sampled from a man aged 30-40 years in good health. The CDR3 DNA sequence: TGCGCCAGCAGTGAAGCGGGAAGCTCCTACAATGAGCAGTTCTTC. Its protein is CASSEAGSSYNEQFF.